Listed here is a single T cell receptor (beta chain). Its cognate antigen has yet to be identified. Base-call qualities are not available, and no considerably larger clone is one nucleotide away. This entry belongs to a study of long-term antiretroviral therapy in people with HIV (dated by TCRdb to between 2021 and 2024). Concerning the study at large: The earliest samples were collected approximately a decade before the 2015 WHO recommendation for immediate ART, a period when ART was typically delayed until CD4 counts fell. The cohort contributed about 180 cryopreserved PBMC samples from about 30 adults with confirmed HIV infection, collected serially over a mean of roughly 6 years (range 1-12). No cross-contamination during QIAcube processing was seen in test extractions of a monoclonal T-cell line run alongside 30 to 35 polyclonal samples. This retrospective serial study examined whether starting ART and sustained HIV suppression were associated with changes in the composition and diversity of the TRB repertoire in peripheral blood. Of the approximately 32 participants with HIV, approximately twelve were female.

Inclusion was restricted to participants for whom at least one PBMC sample before ART initiation and at least two post-ART samples were available. Treatment was received in the United States of America by all participants with HIV. Before DNA extraction, cryopreserved samples of about 0.95-10 million PBMC were thawed and then washed. At the time of the earliest PBMC sample, participants with HIV were aged between roughly 23 and 60 years. Each participant contributed PBMC samples from 1-4 timepoints before ART initiation and 2-8 timepoints after ART initiation, with a median of 7 samples. For every participant, serial HIV viral load, CD4+ T-cell count, ART history and demographic data were obtained. Using a Qiagen kit on a QIAcube, genomic DNA was extracted from unsorted PBMC, with samples processed in batches of 12. Broad study findings and their caveats: Inferences about post-ART repertoire changes are limited because no data were available on ART adherence, viral resistance or therapy changes. A significant increase in TRB diversity was found to be associated with ART initiation, although TRB diversity was observed to remain significantly below that of transplant donor controls even after long-term ART. Samples dated from the mid-2000s to the late 2010s, and the ART regimens used may be less effective than current ones. Owing to limited PBMC availability, only the TCR beta chain was sequenced, without alpha chain pairing. Compared with controls, HIV repertoires had narrower CDR3 length ranges, and the network structure pointed to an antigen-experienced repertoire that shifted only slightly toward naive after ART. Expanded TRB clones identified before ART initiation dominated the repertoire across all time points, though the dominance fluctuated and decreased in many PLHIV after ART. Because pre-ART samples had limited cell numbers, profiling was done on unsorted PBMC rather than on sorted CD4+ and CD8+ T cells.

The CDR3 runs 12 amino acids, cysteine and phenylalanine included. The retained sequence is limited to the CDR3, 36 bases, with the frame set at the first base. The germline V gene gives CDR1 as SGHAT and CDR2 as FQNNGV. At the junction V is shortened by 2 bases and J by 5 bases, with 6 bases in between. The immunoSEQ hsTCRB v3.0 assay was used at survey level resolution to sequence the TRB variable region. The target sequencing depth for TRB was about 40,000-50,000 T-cell genomes per sample. TRB libraries were pooled and sequenced on an Illumina MiSeq using a v3 150-cycle kit. In the original analysis: Repertoire analysis ran in R within a reproducible Nextflow workflow covering QC, data transformation and analysis. Custom analyses were implemented in LymphoSeq2, an R package for AIRR-Seq data exploration. A handful of samples that yielded fewer than 5000 total TRB sequences were excluded, so that about 200 HIV repertoires were analyzed. Among the 180 to 200 HIV repertoires that were kept, around 60 were collected before ART initiation and under 150 were collected after ART initiation. Repertoires were downsampled to 5000 TRB nucleotide sequences, with summary statistics averaged over 100 downsampling iterations. TRB sequences were retained for analysis only if CDR3 regions of at least seven amino acids were present. Two measures captured diversity: a Shannon entropy-derived clonality score and the Gini coefficient. In the repertoire networks, any two of the top 5000 CDR3 amino acid sequences were linked whenever the two sequences differed by an edit distance of one. GLIPH2 predicted antigen specificity groups and MHC restriction for TRB CDR3 amino acid sequences. To flag known associations with CMV, EBV, HIV or tissue antigens, CDR3 amino acid sequences were compared against VDJdb and McPAS-TCR. Pre-ART, post-ART and control groups were compared with Wilcoxon signed-rank tests and Holm-Bonferroni correction. TCRdb's version of the immuneACCESS table is confined to in-frame rearrangements and falls short of the full clone set. An unresolved V gene accounts for under half of the shortfall where checked; the remainder is of unknown origin. The D gene and trimming were derived from the DNA, and the V and J assignments and clone size from that table. Here the sample has tens of thousands of clones; nearly 85% occur a single time. Of the sample, roughly 10% is held by the ten largest clones.

The source was unsorted PBMCs, collected 0.8 years before starting antiretroviral therapy. The chain is encoded by TRBV11-2 joined to TRBJ2-5; the D gene cannot be named for sure. This receptor was identified in a man aged 18 to 29 with HIV. At the DNA level, the sequence is TGTGCCAGCAGCTTAAGGGATGAGACCCAGTACTTC. The resulting protein is CASSLRDETQYF.